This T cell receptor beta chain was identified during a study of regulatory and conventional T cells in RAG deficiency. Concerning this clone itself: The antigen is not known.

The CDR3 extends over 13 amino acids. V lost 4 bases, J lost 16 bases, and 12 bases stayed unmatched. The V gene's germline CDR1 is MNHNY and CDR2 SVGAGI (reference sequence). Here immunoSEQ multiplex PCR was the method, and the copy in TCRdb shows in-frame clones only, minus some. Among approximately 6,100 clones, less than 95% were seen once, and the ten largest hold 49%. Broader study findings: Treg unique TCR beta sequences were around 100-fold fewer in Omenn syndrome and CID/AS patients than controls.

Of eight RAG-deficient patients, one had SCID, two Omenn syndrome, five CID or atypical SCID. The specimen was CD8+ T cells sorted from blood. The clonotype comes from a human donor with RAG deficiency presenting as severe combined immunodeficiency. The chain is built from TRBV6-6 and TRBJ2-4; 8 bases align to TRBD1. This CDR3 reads CASSSPGQEELYF. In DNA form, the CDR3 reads TGTGCCAGCAGTTCGCCGGGACAGGAGGAGCTCTACTTC.